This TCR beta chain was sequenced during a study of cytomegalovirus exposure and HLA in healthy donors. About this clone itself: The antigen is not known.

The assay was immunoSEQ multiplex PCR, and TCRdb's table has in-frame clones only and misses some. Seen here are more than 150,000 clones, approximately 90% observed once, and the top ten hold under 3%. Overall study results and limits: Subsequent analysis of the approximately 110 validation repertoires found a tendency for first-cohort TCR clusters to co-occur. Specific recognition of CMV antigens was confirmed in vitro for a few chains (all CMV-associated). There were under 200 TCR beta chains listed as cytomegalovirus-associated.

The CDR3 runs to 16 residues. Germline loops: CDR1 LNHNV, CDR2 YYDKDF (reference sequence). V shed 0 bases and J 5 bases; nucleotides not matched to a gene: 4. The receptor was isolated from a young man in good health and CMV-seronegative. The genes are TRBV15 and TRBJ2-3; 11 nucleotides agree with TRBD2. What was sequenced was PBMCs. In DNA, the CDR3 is TGTGCCACCAGCAGAGATCGTCTAGCGGGAGGAGATACGCAGTATTTT. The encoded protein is CATSRDRLAGGDTQYF. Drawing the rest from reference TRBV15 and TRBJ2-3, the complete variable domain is DAMVIQNPRYQVTQFGKPVTLSCSQTLNHNVMYWYQQKSSQAPKLLFHYYDKDFNNEADTPDNFQSRRPNTSFCFLDIRSPGLGDTAMYLCATSRDRLAGGDTQYFGPGTRLTVL.